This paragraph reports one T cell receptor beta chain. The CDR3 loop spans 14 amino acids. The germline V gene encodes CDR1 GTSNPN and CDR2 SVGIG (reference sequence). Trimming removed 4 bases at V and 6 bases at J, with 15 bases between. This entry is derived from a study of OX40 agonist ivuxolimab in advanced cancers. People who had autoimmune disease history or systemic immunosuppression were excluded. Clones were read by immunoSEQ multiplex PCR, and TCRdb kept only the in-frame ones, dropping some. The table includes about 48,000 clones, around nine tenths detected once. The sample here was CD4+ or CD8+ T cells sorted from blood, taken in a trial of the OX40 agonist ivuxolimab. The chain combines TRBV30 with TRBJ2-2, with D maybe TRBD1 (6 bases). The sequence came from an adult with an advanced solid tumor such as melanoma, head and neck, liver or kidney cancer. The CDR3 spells CAWTLSGVAGELFF. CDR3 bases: TGTGCCTGGACTCTCTCAGGGGTGGCCGGGGAGCTGTTTTTT.